Here is one T cell receptor (beta chain) with its context. What it recognizes is unknown. Profiled with immunoSEQ multiplex PCR; TCRdb holds only in-frame clones, not every one. The table has more than 2 million clones, about 94% seen once. The sample originates from a study of shared clonotypes between healthy human individuals. The donor cohort consisted entirely of Caucasian adults residing in Nashville, Tennessee. The split of CD4+ cells yielded CD45RA+ naive and CD45RA-negative memory subsets. Findings and caveats of the study: Sharing across a handful of donors was seen in approximately 5.2% of naive CD4 clonotypes.

Germline V gene data show CDR1 as SGHNT and CDR2 as YYREEE (reference sequence). The CDR3 loop spans 15 amino acids. Trimming removed 2 bases from V and 6 bases from J, with 17 bases in between. Sample: naive CD4+ T cells sorted from blood. Sample subset: CD45RA+ positively selected. The chain couples TRBV5-4 to TRBJ1-1; weak D call: TRBD1 (6 bases). This clonotype was obtained from a man younger than 35 in good health. CDR3 coding DNA: TGTGCCAGCAGCTTACCTTCTACAGGGATCTCTGAAGCTTTCTTT. It specifies CASSLPSTGISEAFF.